This T cell receptor (beta chain) was sequenced during a study of early T cells in non-severe SARS-CoV-2 infection. At the level of the study: Chains from this unsorted whole-blood bulk RNA could not be paired.

Study results and limitations: Lookups in VDJdb leaned toward anti-spike CD8 responses and missed private and CD4 specificities.

Comments on this clonotype: No antigen is known for it.

The germline V gene has CDR1 MNHEY and CDR2 SVGEGT. V shed 2 bases, J shed 12 bases, and the junction held 11 bases outside the gene matches. This CDR3 is 16 amino acids long. Each cDNA molecule carried a unique molecular identifier. TCRdb used MiXCR to reprocess the 5' RACE reads, holding one entry per CDR3 protein. The repertoire includes about 97,000 distinct CDR3 sequences, over 10% of them detected once, and 6% to 7% sits in the top ten. Sequencing was done on a sample of whole blood. The receptor comes from an adult who was a healthcare worker with PCR-confirmed SARS-CoV-2 infection or an uninfected control (not recorded which). The J gene is TRBJ2-1, the V gene TRBV6-2 or TRBV6-3, with 12 bases that match TRBD1. The CDR3 is CASSYDGTGGVLGQFF. The CDR3 coding sequence is TGTGCCAGCAGTTACGACGGGACAGGGGGCGTCTTAGGGCAGTTCTTC.